This TCR beta chain was profiled in a study of T cells in Graves' hyperthyroidism and ophthalmopathy. The study's findings and limits: The model anticipated ophthalmopathy a median about six months pre-onset.

Many counts were recorded for this clonotype. Antigen specificity is unknown. Ophthalmopathy cases met thresholds of Clinical Activity Score at least 3, NOSPECS grade at least 4 and duration under 3 months. PBMCs were derived from approximately 10 ml fresh peripheral blood. Authors of the study amplified TCR beta CDR3 regions from RNA transcripts. The study used the HTBI primer set for a first-round RT-PCR of the TCR CDR3. TCRdb redid the calling of the multiplex PCR reads with MiXCR, one entry per CDR3 protein. The top ten hold 35% to 45% of the sample, which has about 380,000 distinct CDR3 sequences, approximately 17% seen once. The CDR3 loop spans 13 amino acids. Trimming left V 6 bases short and J 6 bases short, with 15 bases between. CDR1 is MNHNS, CDR2 SASEGT, per germline.

The TCR sequence derives from a young man with Graves' ophthalmopathy. The sequencing sample was made of blood. The chain links TRBV6-1 to TRBJ2-7; D is perhaps TRBD2 (5 bases). The CDR3 loop reads CASRKGERTEQYF. CDR3 in DNA: TGTGCCAGCAGGAAGGGAGAACGGACCGAGCAGTACTTC.